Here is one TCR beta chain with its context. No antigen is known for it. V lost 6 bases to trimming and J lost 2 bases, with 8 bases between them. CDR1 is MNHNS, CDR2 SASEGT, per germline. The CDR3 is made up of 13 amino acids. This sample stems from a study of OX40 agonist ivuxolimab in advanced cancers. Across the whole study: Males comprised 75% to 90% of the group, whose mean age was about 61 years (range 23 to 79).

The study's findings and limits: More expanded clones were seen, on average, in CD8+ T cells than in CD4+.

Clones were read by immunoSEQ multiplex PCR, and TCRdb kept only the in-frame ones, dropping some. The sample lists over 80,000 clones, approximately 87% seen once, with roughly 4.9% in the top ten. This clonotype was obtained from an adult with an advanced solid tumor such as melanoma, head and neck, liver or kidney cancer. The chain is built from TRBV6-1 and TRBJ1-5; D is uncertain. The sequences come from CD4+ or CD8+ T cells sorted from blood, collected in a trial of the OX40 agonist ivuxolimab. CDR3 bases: TGTGCCAGCAGACCTTATGGCAATCAGCCCCAGCATTTT. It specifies CASRPYGNQPQHF.